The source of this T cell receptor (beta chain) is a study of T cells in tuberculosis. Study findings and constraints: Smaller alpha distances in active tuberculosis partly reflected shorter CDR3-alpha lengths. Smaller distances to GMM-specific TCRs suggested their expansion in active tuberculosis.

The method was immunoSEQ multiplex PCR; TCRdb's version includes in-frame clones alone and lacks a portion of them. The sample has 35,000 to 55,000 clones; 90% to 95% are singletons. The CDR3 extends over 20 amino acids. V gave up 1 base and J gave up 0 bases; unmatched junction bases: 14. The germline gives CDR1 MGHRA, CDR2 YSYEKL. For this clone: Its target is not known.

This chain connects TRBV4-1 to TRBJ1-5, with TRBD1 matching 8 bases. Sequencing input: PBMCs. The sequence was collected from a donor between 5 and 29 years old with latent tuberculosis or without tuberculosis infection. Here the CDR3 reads CASSQGAATGDSYSNQPQHF. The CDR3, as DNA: TGCGCCAGCAGCCAAGGGGCCGCGACAGGGGACTCATATAGCAATCAGCCCCAGCATTTT.